A selection of T cell receptor beta chains follows, all from one sample in a study of cytomegalovirus exposure and HLA in healthy donors. The repertoire was sequenced with immunoSEQ multiplex PCR; TCRdb's copy has only in-frame clones and lacks some. The sample includes fewer than 200,000 clones, about 10% of them seen just once. The sequenced sample was PBMCs. These receptors were obtained from a woman in her twenties or thirties in good health and CMV-seropositive. Both conserved end residues are part of each CDR3. Fields, in order: clone size, V gene, J gene, D gene, CDR3 protein, CDR3 DNA. A D gene is named only where the DNA matches it firmly. Only some rows state a clone size, as once, few, many or a class for expanded clones.

NA,TRBV7-2,TRBJ2-2,TRBD2,CASSLAGLAATGELFF,TGTGCCAGCAGCTTAGCGGGGCTAGCGGCAACCGGGGAGCTGTTTTTT
few,TRBV19,TRBJ2-2,NA,CASSILSRDTGELFF,TGTGCCAGTAGTATACTTTCTCGGGACACCGGGGAGCTGTTTTTT
once,TRBV4-1,TRBJ2-1,TRBD2,CASSQGTVASGYNEQFF,TGCGCCAGCAGCCAAGGAACTGTCGCTAGCGGATACAATGAGCAGTTCTTC
NA,TRBV25-1,TRBJ2-1,NA,CASSEYLRGQSLYNEQFF,TGTGCCAGCAGTGAATACCTGCGGGGACAGTCCTTATACAATGAGCAGTTCTTC
NA,TRBV4-1,TRBJ1-2,NA,CASSQPGAYGYTF,TGCGCCAGCAGCCAACCAGGTGCCTATGGCTACACCTTC
NA,TRBV5-1,TRBJ2-1,TRBD2,CASSSRGGRADNEQFF,TGCGCCAGCAGCTCTCGGGGCGGGAGGGCCGACAATGAGCAGTTCTTC
few,TRBV6-4,TRBJ1-1,NA,CASSEGVLLNTEAFF,TGTGCCAGCAGTGAAGGGGTCCTATTGAACACTGAAGCTTTCTTT
NA,TRBV7-2,TRBJ1-5,TRBD1,CASSLDATGTNQPQHF,TGTGCCAGCAGCTTAGACGCGACAGGGACCAATCAGCCCCAGCATTTT
few,TRBV6-5,TRBJ1-2,TRBD1,CASSFDRASGYTF,TGTGCCAGCAGTTTCGACAGGGCTAGTGGCTACACCTTC
NA,TRBV9,TRBJ1-2,NA,CASSVDGGGRREGYTF,TGTGCCAGCAGCGTAGACGGTGGGGGGAGAAGAGAGGGCTACACCTTC
few,TRBV6-1,TRBJ2-6,NA,CASSLAGSGANVLTF,TGTGCCAGCAGTCTCGCCGGCTCTGGGGCCAACGTCCTGACTTTC
NA,TRBV4-1,TRBJ1-5,NA,CASSQVRGRGNQPQHF,TGCGCCAGCAGCCAAGTCAGGGGACGGGGCAATCAGCCCCAGCATTTT
NA,TRBV5-1,TRBJ1-5,NA,CASSSGEGGEPQHF,TGCGCCAGCAGCTCCGGCGAGGGAGGGGAGCCCCAGCATTTT
NA,TRBV15,TRBJ2-1,TRBD1,CATSRTGQGGSNEQFF,TGTGCCACCAGCAGGACGGGACAGGGGGGTTCCAATGAGCAGTTCTTC
NA,TRBV5-1,TRBJ2-2,TRBD1,CASRFQGAPGELFF,TGCGCCAGCAGATTCCAGGGGGCGCCCGGGGAGCTGTTTTTT
few,TRBV2,TRBJ2-2,NA,CASPGNTGELFF,TGTGCCAGCCCGGGGAACACCGGGGAGCTGTTTTTT
NA,TRBV13,TRBJ2-1,TRBD2,CASSPPRASGYNEQFF,TGTGCCAGCAGCCCTCCCCGGGCTAGCGGTTACAATGAGCAGTTCTTC
NA,TRBV29-1,TRBJ2-3,NA,CSVDRGVNTQYF,TGCAGCGTTGACAGGGGAGTAAATACGCAGTATTTT
NA,TRBV30,TRBJ2-2,TRBD1,CAWSRGTDTGELFF,TGTGCCTGGAGTAGGGGGACAGACACCGGGGAGCTGTTTTTT
once,TRBV19,TRBJ1-2,TRBD1,CASSRRDSAYGYTF,TGTGCCAGTAGCCGCCGGGACAGTGCCTATGGCTACACCTTC
few,TRBV19,TRBJ2-1,TRBD2,CASSLRGGGYGTPYNEQFF,TGTGCCAGTAGCCTACGGGGGGGCGGTTACGGGACTCCATACAATGAGCAGTTCTTC
NA,TRBV25-1,TRBJ1-4,NA,CASSESGGTNEKLFF,TGTGCCAGCAGTGAATCGGGGGGAACTAATGAAAAACTGTTTTTT
few,TRBV19,TRBJ2-1,TRBD2,CASSDLSGGSYNEQFF,TGTGCCAGTAGTGATCTTAGCGGGGGATCCTACAATGAGCAGTTCTTC
NA,TRBV5-4,TRBJ2-3,NA,CASSSSDTQYF,TGTGCCAGCAGCTCCTCAGATACGCAGTATTTT
few,TRBV5-4,TRBJ2-7,TRBD1,CASSLGQVPYEQYF,TGTGCCAGCAGCCTGGGACAGGTTCCCTACGAGCAGTACTTC
NA,TRBV18,TRBJ1-1,NA,CASSPLIRGTTEAFF,TGTGCCAGCTCACCACTAATAAGGGGGACCACTGAAGCTTTCTTT
NA,TRBV4-2,TRBJ2-7,TRBD2,CASSQDLAGAYEQYF,TGTGCCAGCAGCCAAGATTTAGCGGGTGCCTACGAGCAGTACTTC
NA,TRBV27,TRBJ1-2,TRBD1,CASSPSRHRGRRNYGYTF,TGTGCCAGCAGCCCCTCCCGACACAGGGGGCGGCGTAACTATGGCTACACCTTC
NA,TRBV29-1,TRBJ1-2,TRBD1,CSVDQGAGGYGYTF,TGCAGCGTTGATCAGGGGGCAGGAGGGTATGGCTACACCTTC
NA,TRBV5-1,TRBJ2-7,NA,CASSLTGTSYEQYF,TGCGCCAGCAGCTTGACAGGGACGTCCTACGAGCAGTACTTC
NA,TRBV5-5,TRBJ2-7,NA,CASSRTGQRVTYEQYF,TGTGCCAGCAGCCGAACGGGGCAGCGGGTCACCTACGAGCAGTACTTC
few,TRBV5-4,TRBJ2-7,NA,CASSLDLLGEQYF,TGTGCCAGCAGCTTGGACCTACTTGGCGAGCAGTACTTC
few,TRBV5-5,TRBJ2-7,TRBD1,CASSWTGDEQYF,TGTGCCAGCAGCTGGACAGGGGACGAGCAGTACTTC
NA,TRBV5-1,TRBJ1-1,NA,CASSTGVGVTEAFF,TGCGCCAGCAGCACGGGAGTCGGGGTCACTGAAGCTTTCTTT
few,TRBV19,TRBJ2-3,NA,CASSIAVLAGIDTQYF,TGTGCCAGTAGTATAGCGGTCCTCGCAGGCATAGATACGCAGTATTTT
NA,TRBV18,TRBJ1-2,NA,CASSPGAGENYGYTF,TGTGCCAGCTCACCTGGGGCAGGGGAGAACTATGGCTACACCTTC
NA,TRBV7-9,TRBJ2-7,NA,CASSLDGRFSYEQYF,TGTGCCAGCAGCTTAGATGGCAGGTTCTCCTACGAGCAGTACTTC
NA,TRBV18,TRBJ1-1,TRBD1,CASFGTGGPSTEAFF,TGTGCCAGCTTTGGGACAGGGGGGCCCAGCACTGAAGCTTTCTTT
NA,TRBV5-6,TRBJ2-3,NA,CASSLVLEPDTQYF,TGTGCCAGCAGCTTGGTTCTTGAGCCAGATACGCAGTATTTT
few,TRBV5-1,TRBJ2-7,TRBD2,CASSLVAGSSYEQYF,TGCGCCAGCAGCTTGGTAGCGGGGAGCTCCTACGAGCAGTACTTC
NA,TRBV27,TRBJ2-1,TRBD2,CASSFVGRANEQFF,TGTGCCAGCAGTTTCGTCGGGAGGGCCAATGAGCAGTTCTTC
NA,TRBV21-1,TRBJ2-4,NA,CASSTRDMLAKNIQYF,TGTGCCAGCAGCACCAGGGACATGCTAGCCAAAAACATTCAGTACTTC
NA,TRBV5-4,TRBJ2-1,TRBD2,CASSIRPGLAGYNEQFF,TGTGCCAGCAGCATAAGACCCGGACTAGCGGGCTACAATGAGCAGTTCTTC
NA,TRBV27,TRBJ1-2,NA,CASSPTGSSVYGYTF,TGTGCCAGCAGTCCAACCGGGAGCTCAGTCTATGGCTACACCTTC
NA,TRBV9,TRBJ2-7,TRBD2,CASSVSPSGDTYEQYF,TGTGCCAGCAGCGTTAGTCCTAGCGGGGATACCTACGAGCAGTACTTC